The sequence of this TCR beta chain was determined in a study of control samples from healthy donors and cancer patients. The CDR3 is made up of 15 amino acids. V was clipped by 7 bases and J by 9 bases, with 22 bases between them. Germline V gene data show CDR1 as MNHEY and CDR2 as SVGAGI. This table comes from immunoSEQ multiplex PCR, and its TCRdb copy is limited to in-frame clones, with some not included. Of tens of thousands of clones listed, nearly 96% are singletons. This clonotype was obtained from a young woman in good health. The sample was blood. The chain is built from TRBV6-5 and TRBJ2-1, with a possible D match to TRBD2 (6 bases). The CDR3 loop is CASNPRSGGGGEQFF. In DNA form, the CDR3 reads TGTGCCAGCAACCCCCGGTCTGGGGGAGGTGGTGAGCAGTTCTTC.